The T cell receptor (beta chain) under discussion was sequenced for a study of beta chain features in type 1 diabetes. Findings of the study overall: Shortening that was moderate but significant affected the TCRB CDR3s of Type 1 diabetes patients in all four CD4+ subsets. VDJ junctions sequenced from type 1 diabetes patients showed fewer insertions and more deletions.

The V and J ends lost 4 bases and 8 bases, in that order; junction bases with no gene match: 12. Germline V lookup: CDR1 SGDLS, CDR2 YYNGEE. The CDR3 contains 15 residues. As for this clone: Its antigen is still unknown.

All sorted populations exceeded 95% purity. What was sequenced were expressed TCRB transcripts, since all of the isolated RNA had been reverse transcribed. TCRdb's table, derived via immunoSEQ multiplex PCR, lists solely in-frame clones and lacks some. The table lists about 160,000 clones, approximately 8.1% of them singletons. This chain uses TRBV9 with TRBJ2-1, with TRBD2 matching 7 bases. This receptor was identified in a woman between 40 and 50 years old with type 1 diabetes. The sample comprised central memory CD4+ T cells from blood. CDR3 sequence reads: CASSTGLVRADEQFF. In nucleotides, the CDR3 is TGTGCCAGCAGCACTGGACTAGTCCGGGCTGATGAGCAGTTCTTC.